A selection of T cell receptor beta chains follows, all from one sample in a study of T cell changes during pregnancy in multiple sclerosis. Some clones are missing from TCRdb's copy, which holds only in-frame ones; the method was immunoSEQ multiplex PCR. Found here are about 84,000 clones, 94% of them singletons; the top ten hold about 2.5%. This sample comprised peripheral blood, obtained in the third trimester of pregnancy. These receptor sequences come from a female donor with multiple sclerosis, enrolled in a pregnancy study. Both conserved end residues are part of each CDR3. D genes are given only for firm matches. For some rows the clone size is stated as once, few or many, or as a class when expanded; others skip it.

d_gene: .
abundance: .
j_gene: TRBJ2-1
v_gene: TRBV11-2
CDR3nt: TGTGCCAGCAGCCCCTTCAATGAGCAGTTCTTC
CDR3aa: CASSPFNEQFF

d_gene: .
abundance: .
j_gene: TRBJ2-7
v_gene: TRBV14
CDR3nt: TGTGCCAGCAGCCAGTTCGGGGTCCTCTCCTACGAGCAGTACTTC
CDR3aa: CASSQFGVLSYEQYF

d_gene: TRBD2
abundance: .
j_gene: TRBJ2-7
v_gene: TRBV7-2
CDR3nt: TGTGCCAGCAGCCGACTAGCGGGGAGTGGTGAGCAGTACTTC
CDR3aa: CASSRLAGSGEQYF

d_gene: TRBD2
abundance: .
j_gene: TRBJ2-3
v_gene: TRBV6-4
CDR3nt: TGTGCCAGCAGTGACCATAGCGGGGGCACAGATACGCAGTATTTT
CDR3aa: CASSDHSGGTDTQYF

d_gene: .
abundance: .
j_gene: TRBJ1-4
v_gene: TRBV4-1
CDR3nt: TGCGCCAGCAGCCAAGTAGCACGAAGGATTAATGAAAAACTGTTTTTT
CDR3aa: CASSQVARRINEKLFF

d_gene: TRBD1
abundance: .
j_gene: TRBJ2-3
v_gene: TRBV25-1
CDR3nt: TGTGCCAGCGAGAATCCAGGGGGCCGGGCAGATACGCAGTATTTT
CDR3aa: CASENPGGRADTQYF

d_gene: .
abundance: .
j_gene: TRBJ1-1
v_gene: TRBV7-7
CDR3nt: TGTGCTAGCGCGCTAGGGGCAAACACTGAAGCTTTCTTT
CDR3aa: CASALGANTEAFF

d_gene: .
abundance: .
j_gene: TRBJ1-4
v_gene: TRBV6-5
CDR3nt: TGTGCCAGCAGACCAGTCCAGGCGCGAACTGAAAAACTGTTTTTT
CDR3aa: CASRPVQARTEKLFF

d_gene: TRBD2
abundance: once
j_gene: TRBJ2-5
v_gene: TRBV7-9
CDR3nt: TGTGCCAGCAGCATCCTATCGGGACTACTGAAAGAGACCCAGTACTTC
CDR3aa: CASSILSGLLKETQYF

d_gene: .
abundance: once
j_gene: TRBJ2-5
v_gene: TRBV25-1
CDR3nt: TGTGCCAGCAGTGAATACGGAGAAGAGACCCAGTACTTC
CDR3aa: CASSEYGEETQYF

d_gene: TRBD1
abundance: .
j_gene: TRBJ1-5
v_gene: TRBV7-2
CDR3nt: TGTGCCAGCAGCCCAGGGGGTAATAGCAATCAGCCCCAGCATTTT
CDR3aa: CASSPGGNSNQPQHF

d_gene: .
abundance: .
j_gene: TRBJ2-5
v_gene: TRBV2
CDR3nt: TGTGCCAGCAGTGATAGGGGCCTGGGAGAGACCCAGTACTTC
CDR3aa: CASSDRGLGETQYF

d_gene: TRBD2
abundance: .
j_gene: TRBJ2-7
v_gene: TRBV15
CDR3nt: TGTGCCACCAGCGGGGGACTAGCGGGGGCCTCCTACGAGCAGTACTTC
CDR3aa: CATSGGLAGASYEQYF

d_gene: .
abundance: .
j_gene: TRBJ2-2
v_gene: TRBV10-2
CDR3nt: TGCGCCAGCAGTGAGAGGGAGGTAGTCACCGGGGAGCTGTTTTTT
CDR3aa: CASSEREVVTGELFF

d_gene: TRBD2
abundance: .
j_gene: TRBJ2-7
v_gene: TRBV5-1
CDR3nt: TGCGCCAGCAGCTTGGAATCCACGGGGGGCTACGAGCAGTACTTC
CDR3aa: CASSLESTGGYEQYF

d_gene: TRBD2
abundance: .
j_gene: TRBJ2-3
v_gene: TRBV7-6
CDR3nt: TGTGCCAGCAGCTTTTTAGCGGGGGGTGTCACAGATACGCAGTATTTT
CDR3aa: CASSFLAGGVTDTQYF

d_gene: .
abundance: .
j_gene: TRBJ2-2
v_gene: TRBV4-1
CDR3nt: TGCGCCAGCAGCCAAGTGGCGGGAACCACCGGGGAGCTGTTTTTT
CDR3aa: CASSQVAGTTGELFF

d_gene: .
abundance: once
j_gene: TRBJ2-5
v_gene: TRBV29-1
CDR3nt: TGCAGCGTTGAATATGGCAGATTCCAAGAGACCCAGTACTTC
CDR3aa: CSVEYGRFQETQYF

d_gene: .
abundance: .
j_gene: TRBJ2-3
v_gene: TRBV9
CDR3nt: TGTGCCAGCAGCCCCTACAGCCCAGATACGCAGTATTTT
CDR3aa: CASSPYSPDTQYF

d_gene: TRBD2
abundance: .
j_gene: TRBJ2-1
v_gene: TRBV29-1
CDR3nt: TGCAGCGCCCATAAATCGGGACTAGCGGGGGGGATGTTTAGCAATGAGCAGTTCTTC
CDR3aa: CSAHKSGLAGGMFSNEQFF

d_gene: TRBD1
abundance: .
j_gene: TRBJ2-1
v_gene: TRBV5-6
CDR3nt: TGTGCCAGCAGCACTGGACAGGTTCTCTCCTACAATGAGCAGTTCTTC
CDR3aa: CASSTGQVLSYNEQFF

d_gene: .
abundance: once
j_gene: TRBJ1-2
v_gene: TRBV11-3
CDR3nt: TGTGCCAGCAGCTTAGACCCCGGGACATACCCCCGGAACTATGGCTACACCTTC
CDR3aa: CASSLDPGTYPRNYGYTF

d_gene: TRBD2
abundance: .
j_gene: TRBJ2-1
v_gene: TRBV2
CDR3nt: TGTGCCAGCAGTAGCCCGACTAGCGGGGGGGAGAGAAAGCAGTTCTTC
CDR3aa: CASSSPTSGGERKQFF

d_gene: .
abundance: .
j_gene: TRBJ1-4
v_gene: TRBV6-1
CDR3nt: TGTGCCAGCAGTGAAAGCCATTACCCCGGGGGGCTGTTTTTT
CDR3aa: CASSESHYPGGLFF

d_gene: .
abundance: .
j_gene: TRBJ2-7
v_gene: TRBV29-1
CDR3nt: TGCAGCGTCAAAGGGGGGGGCGCGACGAAATACGAGCAGTACTTC
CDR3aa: CSVKGGGATKYEQYF

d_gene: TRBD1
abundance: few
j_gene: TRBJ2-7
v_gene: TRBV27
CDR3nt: TGTGCCAGCAGTTTAGGGACAGCGACCTACGAGCAGTACTTC
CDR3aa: CASSLGTATYEQYF

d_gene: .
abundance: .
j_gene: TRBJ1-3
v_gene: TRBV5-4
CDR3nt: TGTGCCAGCAGCTTCCATCCGCCTATTGGAAACACCATATATTTT
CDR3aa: CASSFHPPIGNTIYF

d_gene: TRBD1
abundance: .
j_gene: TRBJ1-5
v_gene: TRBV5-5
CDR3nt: TGTGCCAGCAGCTTGACAGGGGATCAGCCCCAGCATTTT
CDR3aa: CASSLTGDQPQHF

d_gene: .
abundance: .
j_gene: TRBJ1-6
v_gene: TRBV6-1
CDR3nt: TGTGCCAGCGAGAGCTCCTATAATTCACCCCTCCACTTT
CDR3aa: CASESSYNSPLHF

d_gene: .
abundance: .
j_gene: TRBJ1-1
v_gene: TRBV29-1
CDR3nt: TGCAGCGTGGGTTCGGGTGGTAGCGAGACTTTGAACACTGAAGCTTTCTTT
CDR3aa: CSVGSGGSETLNTEAFF

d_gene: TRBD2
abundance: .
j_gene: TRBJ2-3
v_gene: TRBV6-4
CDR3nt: TGTGCCAGCAGTGACTTAGGACTAGCGGGGGGGAGGCCAGATACGCAGTATTTT
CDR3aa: CASSDLGLAGGRPDTQYF

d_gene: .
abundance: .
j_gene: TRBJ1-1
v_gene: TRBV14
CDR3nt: TGTGCCAGCAGACAAAGCAGGGGCACTGAAGCTTTCTTT
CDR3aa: CASRQSRGTEAFF

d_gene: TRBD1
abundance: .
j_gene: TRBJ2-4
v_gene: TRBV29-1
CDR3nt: TGCAGCGTCGCCGTTACAGGGGGCAACATTCAGTACTTC
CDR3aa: CSVAVTGGNIQYF

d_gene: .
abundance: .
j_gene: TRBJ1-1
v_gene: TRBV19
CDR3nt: TGTGCCAGTAGTATGGGGGGGCCGAACGCTGAAGCTTTCTTT
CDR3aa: CASSMGGPNAEAFF

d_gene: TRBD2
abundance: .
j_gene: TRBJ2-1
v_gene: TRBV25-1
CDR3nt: TGTGCCAGCAGTGATAGCGGGGGCGTTTACAATGAGCAGTTCTTC
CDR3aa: CASSDSGGVYNEQFF

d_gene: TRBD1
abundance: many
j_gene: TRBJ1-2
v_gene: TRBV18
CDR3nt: TGTGCCAGCTCACCGGCGGACAGGGGCGATGGCTACACCTTC
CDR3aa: CASSPADRGDGYTF

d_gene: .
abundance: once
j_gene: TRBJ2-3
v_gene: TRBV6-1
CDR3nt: TGTGCCAGCAGTGAACTAGGGCAGAGGGGGGGTGCAGATACGCAGTATTTT
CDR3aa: CASSELGQRGGADTQYF

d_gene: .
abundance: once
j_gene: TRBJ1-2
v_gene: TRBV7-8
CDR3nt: TGTGCCAGCAGCTTAGGGGGGGATGGCTACACCTTC
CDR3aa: CASSLGGDGYTF

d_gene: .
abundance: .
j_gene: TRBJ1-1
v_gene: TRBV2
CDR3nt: TGTGCCAGCAGTAGGGGCACTGAAGCTTTCTTT
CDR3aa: CASSRGTEAFF

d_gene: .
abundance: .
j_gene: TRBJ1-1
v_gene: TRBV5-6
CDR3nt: TGTGCCAGCAGCGTTGGGAGTGTAGACACTGAAGCTTTCTTT
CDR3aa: CASSVGSVDTEAFF

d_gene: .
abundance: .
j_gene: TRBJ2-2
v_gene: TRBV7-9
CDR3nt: TGTGCCAGCAGGTTCCCCTCCACCGGGGAGCTGTTTTTT
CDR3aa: CASRFPSTGELFF

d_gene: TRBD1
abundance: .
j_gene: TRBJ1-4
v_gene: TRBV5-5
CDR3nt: TGTGCCAGCAGCCCGGACAGGGGGGATGAAAAACTGTTTTTT
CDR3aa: CASSPDRGDEKLFF

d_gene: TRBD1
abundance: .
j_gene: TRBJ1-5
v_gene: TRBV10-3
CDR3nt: TGTGCCATCAGTGAGGATCGGACAGGGGGCTTGAAGGTGGATCAGCCCCAGCATTTT
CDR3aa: CAISEDRTGGLKVDQPQHF

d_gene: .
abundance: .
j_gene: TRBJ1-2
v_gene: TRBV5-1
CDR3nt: TGCGCCAGCAGCCCCAACGCGGAGAACTATGGCTACACCTTC
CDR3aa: CASSPNAENYGYTF

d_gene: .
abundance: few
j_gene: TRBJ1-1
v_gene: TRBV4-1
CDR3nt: TGCGCCAGCAGCCATTATGACAGGACCACTGAAGCTTTCTTT
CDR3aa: CASSHYDRTTEAFF

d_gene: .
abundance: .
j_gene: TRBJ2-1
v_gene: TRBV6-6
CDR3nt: TGTGCCAGCCAGGGGAGGGATGAGCAGTTCTTC
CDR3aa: CASQGRDEQFF

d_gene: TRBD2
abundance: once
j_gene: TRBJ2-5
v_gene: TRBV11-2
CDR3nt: TGTGCCAGCAGCTCTACCCGAGGGCTAGCGGGGCCCAGGGCCCAGTACTTC
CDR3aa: CASSSTRGLAGPRAQYF

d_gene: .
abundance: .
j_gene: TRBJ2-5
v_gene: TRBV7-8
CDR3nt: TGTGCCAGCAGTTTAGACCTGACTCCTGGGGGGGAGACCCAGTACTTC
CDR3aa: CASSLDLTPGGETQYF

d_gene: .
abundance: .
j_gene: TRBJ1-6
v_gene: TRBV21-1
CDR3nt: TGTGCCAGCTCAACGCGGACAGGGGGCATTTCACCCCTCCACTTT
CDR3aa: CASSTRTGGISPLHF

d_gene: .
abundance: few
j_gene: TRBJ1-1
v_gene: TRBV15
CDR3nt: TGTGCCACCAGCAGAGTAGGGGCTGGACACAAGAACACTGAAGCTTTCTTT
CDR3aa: CATSRVGAGHKNTEAFF

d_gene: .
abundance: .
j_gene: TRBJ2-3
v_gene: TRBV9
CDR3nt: TGTGCCAGCAGCGGGGCGGGGGCCCTCACAGATACGCAGTATTTT
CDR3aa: CASSGAGALTDTQYF

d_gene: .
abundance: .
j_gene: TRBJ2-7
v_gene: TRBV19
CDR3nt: TGTGCCAGTAGTCCCGCGGGATCCTACGAGCAGTACTTC
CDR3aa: CASSPAGSYEQYF

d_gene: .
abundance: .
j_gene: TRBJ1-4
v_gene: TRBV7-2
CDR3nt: TGTGCCAGCAGCCCGCGAGGGGGTGCTAATGAAAAACTGTTTTTT
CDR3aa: CASSPRGGANEKLFF

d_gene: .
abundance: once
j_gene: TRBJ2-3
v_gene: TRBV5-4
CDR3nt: TGTGCCAGCAGCTTGAGGGGGGGGGCAGATACGCAGTATTTT
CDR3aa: CASSLRGGADTQYF

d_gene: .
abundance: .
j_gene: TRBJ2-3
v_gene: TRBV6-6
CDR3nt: TGTGCCAGCAGTACTGGTTTGGATACGCAGTATTTT
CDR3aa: CASSTGLDTQYF